The 27 T cell receptor beta chains below all came from one sample that was sequenced in a study of glioma-infiltrating T cells. Amplification of TCR alpha and beta CDR3 regions from RNA used iRepertoire nested multiplex PCR. TCRdb fed the multiplex PCR reads into MiXCR, producing one record per CDR3 protein. The repertoire holds 100,000 to 150,000 distinct CDR3 sequences, with 24% as singletons. Sequenced sample: glioma tissue, nonneoplastic brain tissue, or PBMCs (not recorded which). The receptors derive from a human donor with low-grade glioma or glioblastoma, undergoing nonglioma brain surgery, or in good health (not recorded which).

This clonotype came up many times. The chain is built from TRBV20-1 and TRBJ1-2, with D maybe TRBD1 (6 bases). In germline, CDR1 is DFQATT, CDR2 SNEGSKA (reference sequence). V was trimmed by 6 bases and J by 7 bases, leaving 18 bases between them. This CDR3 comprises 13 residues. The CDR3 loop is CSATSPQDSGYTF. DNA of the CDR3: TGCAGTGCAACCAGCCCACAGGACAGTGGCTACACCTTC.

The V and J genes are TRBV5-5 and TRBJ1-2, with no clear D. Germline CDR1 SGHKS, CDR2 YYEKEE (reference sequence). V lost 1 base, J lost 6 bases, and 4 bases lay in between. CDR3 length: 11 amino acids. The CDR3 nucleotides read TGTGCCAGCAGCTTGAATGATGGCTACACCTTC. Translating gives CASSLNDGYTF.

The chain is built from TRBV29-1 and TRBJ2-5; 8 bases line up with TRBD1. The CDR3 sequence is 14 residues long. J lost 7 bases, V lost 2 bases, and 9 bases had no gene match. The germline V gene encodes CDR1 SQVTM and CDR2 ANQGSEA. The CDR3 DNA reads TGCAGCGTTGAATTCTTGGGACAGGTAGTGACCCAGTACTTC. This gives the protein CSVEFLGQVVTQYF.

For this clonotype: This CDR3 fails to terminate in the conserved phenylalanine or tryptophan, so it likely reflects a read error. V usage is TRBV28 and J usage is TRBJ2-3; no definite D call. The V gene lost 6 bases and the J gene lost 1 base, with 8 bases spanning the gap. CDR1 and CDR2 from the germline V gene are MDHEN and SYDVKM. The CDR3 extends over 13 amino acids. The CDR3 here is CASSFWGTDTQYL. CDR3 DNA sequence: TGTGCCAGCAGCTTCTGGGGCACAGATACGCAGTATCTT.

This clonotype showed up many times. V gene TRBV20-1 combines with J gene TRBJ1-6; D might be TRBD1 (5 bases). The CDR3 loop spans 17 amino acids. V lost 6 bases and J lost 3, with 21 bases in between. The germline CDR1 and CDR2 sequences are DFQATT and SNEGSKA (reference sequence). CDR3 protein: CSANPGGTVNYNSPLHF. DNA for the CDR3: TGCAGTGCGAACCCCGGCGGGACGGTGAACTATAATTCACCCCTCCACTTT.

CDR3 sequence reads: CASSLPAGTDTQYF. CDR3 in DNA: TGTGCCAGCAGTTTGCCAGCGGGAACAGATACGCAGTATTTT. The genes are TRBV27 and TRBJ2-3; 7 bases map to TRBD2. CDR1 and CDR2 from the germline V gene are MNHEY and SMNVEV (reference sequence). V shed 3 bases, J shed 3 bases, and the junction held 3 bases outside the gene matches. CDR3 length: 14 amino acids.

About this clonotype: One base away lies a much larger clone, so this may be a sequencing read error. CDR3: CASYRAGGLYNEQLF. The CDR3, as DNA: TGTGCCAGCTATAGGGCGGGGGGGCTCTACAATGAGCAGCTCTTC. V is TRBV27 and J is TRBJ2-1; TRBD2 matches at 9 bases. The CDR3 extends over 15 amino acids. Germline V gene sequence: CDR1 MNHEY, CDR2 SMNVEV (reference sequence).

This clonotype has only a few counts. The rearrangement uses TRBV15 and TRBJ1-5; D might be TRBD1 (5 bases). The ends were cut back, 0 bases at V and 5 bases at J, with 14 bases in the middle. Germline V gene sequence: CDR1 LNHNV, CDR2 YYDKDF (reference sequence). The CDR3 length is 16 residues. For the CDR3, the DNA is TGTGCCACCAGCAGAGATCTGGACCGGGGGGATCAGCCCCAGCATTTT. It encodes CATSRDLDRGDQPQHF.

The rearrangement uses TRBV20-1 and TRBJ1-5, with D perhaps TRBD1 (6 bases). The ends were cut back, 6 bases at V and 7 bases at J, with 19 bases in the middle. The CDR3 runs to 14 residues. Per the germline V gene, CDR1 is DFQATT and CDR2 is SNEGSKA (reference sequence). CDR3 in DNA: TGCAGTGCCACGGTCGGGGGGCCGCGGCAGCCCCAGCATTTT. Translating gives CSATVGGPRQPQHF.

This clonotype was seen only a few times. V usage is TRBV2 and J usage is TRBJ2-3; D possibly corresponds to TRBD2 (5 bases). V was clipped by 6 bases and J by 1 base, with 11 bases between them. Germline-derived CDR1 and CDR2 are SNHLY and FYNNEI. The CDR3 extends over 14 amino acids. The CDR3 loop reads CASSGSAGTDTQYF. CDR3 in DNA: TGTGCCAGCAGCGGTAGCGCGGGCACAGATACGCAGTATTTT. The entire variable domain, with the rest obtained from reference TRBV2 and TRBJ2-3, is as follows: EPEVTQTPSHQVTQMGQEVILRCVPISNHLYFYWYRQILGQKVEFLVSFYNNEISEKSEIFDDQFSVERPDGSNFTLKIRSTKLEDSAMYFCASSGSAGTDTQYFGPGTRLTVL.

The chain couples TRBV6-5 to TRBJ2-3, with D maybe TRBD2 (6 bases). Germline CDR1 and CDR2: MNHEY and SVGAGI. V lost 7 bases, J lost 0 bases, and 14 bases lay in between. The CDR3 is 15 residues long. The CDR3 here is CASTSADPSTDTQYF. CDR3 bases: TGTGCCAGCACTAGCGCAGATCCTAGCACAGATACGCAGTATTTT.

This clonotype was detected ten times or more. V is TRBV3-1 and J is TRBJ2-3; D is tentatively TRBD1 or TRBD2 (5 bases each). Trimming took off 4 bases at V and 2 bases at J, with 13 bases between the two ends. The CDR3 totals 15 residues. CDR1 is LGHDT, CDR2 YNNKEL, per germline (reference sequence). CDR3 coding DNA: TGTGCCAGCAGCCTCGGGGCACCCCACACAGATACGCAGTATTTT. Amino acid sequence: CASSLGAPHTDTQYF.

This clonotype was recorded at least ten times. CDR3: CSARLPQGHTIYF. The CDR3 coding sequence is TGCAGTGCTAGGCTACCGCAGGGTCACACCATATATTTT. The chain recombines TRBV20-1 with TRBJ1-3; tentative D call: TRBD1 (5 bases). The V end was cut by 3 bases, the J end by 8 bases, with 14 bases between. Germline loops: CDR1 DFQATT, CDR2 SNEGSKA (reference sequence). CDR3 length equals 13 residues.

This clonotype was picked up a small number of times. The V gene is TRBV19, the J gene TRBJ1-1; TRBD1 is a possible D gene (5 bases). V was pared by 1 base and J by 7 bases, with 13 bases between. The CDR3 totals 14 residues. Germline values: CDR1 LNHDA, CDR2 SQIVND (reference sequence). CDR3 loop: CASSIAGGINEAFF. The DNA for the CDR3 is TGTGCCAGTAGTATAGCGGGGGGAATTAATGAAGCTTTCTTT.

The CDR3 loop reads CATSDPTSGGLNEQFF. CDR3 DNA: TGTGCCACCAGTGACCCTACTAGCGGGGGGCTCAATGAGCAGTTCTTC. The rearrangement uses TRBV24-1 and TRBJ2-1, with 12 bases lining up with TRBD2. Germline CDR1 reads KGHDR; CDR2 reads SFDVKD. This CDR3 is 16 amino acids long. V lost 4 bases, J lost 6 bases, and 6 bases stayed unmatched.

The sample holds a few counts of this clonotype. The chain links TRBV20-1 to TRBJ2-3; the match to TRBD2 covers 8 bases. V shed 0 bases, J shed 4 bases, and the junction held 6 bases outside the gene matches. The germline V gene encodes CDR1 DFQATT and CDR2 SNEGSKA (reference sequence). The CDR3 is 15 amino acids. The CDR3 is CSARDWGTSADTQYF. The DNA of the CDR3 is TGCAGTGCTAGAGATTGGGGGACTAGTGCAGATACGCAGTATTTT.

The chain combines TRBV7-2 with TRBJ2-5; D is ambiguous. Germline CDR1 reads SGHTA; CDR2 reads FQGNSA. Trimming took 2 bases from V and 5 from J, leaving 15 bases between them. This CDR3 is 15 amino acids long. The chain's CDR3 is CASSLSIGQAETQYF. The DNA of the CDR3 is TGTGCCAGCAGCTTAAGCATAGGCCAGGCGGAGACCCAGTACTTC.

This clonotype was seen ten or more times. J is TRBJ2-7 and V is TRBV6-1; 7 bases map to TRBD1. This CDR3 region has 15 residues. Germline CDR1 and CDR2: MNHNS and SASEGT. The V gene end was trimmed by 2 bases and the J gene end by 0 bases; junction bases not matched to a gene: 4. In nucleotides, the CDR3 is TGTGCCAGCAGTGAAAGTGGGGACAGCTCCTACGAGCAGTACGTC. This translates into CASSESGDSSYEQYV.

This clonotype was seen many times. The CDR3, as DNA: TGTGCCAGCAGTGAAGGCCAGGACCTACGAGCGTGGGTC. As protein: CASSEGQDLRAWV. This rearrangement joins TRBV2 to TRBJ2-7; D call uncertain. Germline CDR1 is SNHLY and CDR2 is FYNNEI. The CDR3 is 13 amino acids.

This clonotype has a handful of counts. DNA for the CDR3: TGCAGTCCCGAGAGACAGGGCAATCAGCCCCAGCATTTT. This codes for CSPERQGNQPQHF. The gene calls are TRBV20-1 and TRBJ1-5; TRBD1 is a possible D gene (6 bases). V was clipped by 8 bases and J by 2 bases, with 13 bases between them. CDR1 is DFQATT, CDR2 SNEGSKA, per germline (reference sequence). The CDR3 contains 13 residues.

This clonotype was counted ten times or more. V and J are TRBV14 and TRBJ2-3, with D possibly being TRBD1 (6 bases). The V end lost 8 bases, the J end lost 1 base, and 10 bases lay between the germline ends. CDR1 and CDR2 (germline): SGHDN, FVKESK. The CDR3 is made up of 13 amino acids. CDR3 bases: TGTGCCAGCCAGGGGCAGCGCACAGATACGCAGTATTTT. Protein sequence: CASQGQRTDTQYF.

Regarding this clonotype: Possible read error: a much larger clone is one base away. This rearrangement joins TRBV10-3 to TRBJ2-5, with 9 bases that match TRBD2. The germline V gene encodes CDR1 ENHRY and CDR2 SYGVKD. This CDR3 comprises 14 residues. The DNA for the CDR3 is TGTGCCACCACAGCGGGACTAGCAGGAGAGAACCAGTACTTC. This translates into CATTAGLAGENQYF.

A few counts support this clonotype. The CDR3 region is CASSSQQTLGTEAFF. For the CDR3, the DNA is TGTGCCAGCAGTTCTCAACAGACCTTGGGCACTGAAGCTTTCTTT. The chain links TRBV28 to TRBJ1-1, with D hard to call. Germline V gives CDR1 MDHEN, CDR2 SYDVKM. V gave up 4 bases and J gave up 4 bases, with 16 bases separating them. The CDR3 has 15 residues.

V and J are TRBV28 and TRBJ1-6; 7 nucleotides match TRBD1. The ends lost 6 bases at V and 7 bases at J; junction bases unmatched: 12. The CDR3 length is 16 residues. The germline CDR1 and CDR2 sequences are MDHEN and SYDVKM. This chain's CDR3 is CASSPSMGTVNSPLHF. The CDR3, as DNA: TGTGCCAGCAGCCCTTCCATGGGGACAGTAAATTCACCCCTCCACTTT.

The chain carries TRBV28 and TRBJ2-7; D gene unclear. V was shortened by 7 bases and J by 2 bases, with 15 bases between the two germline ends. The CDR3 has 14 residues. Germline V gene data show CDR1 as MDHEN and CDR2 as SYDVKM. CDR3 DNA: TGTGCCAGCACCCCCTCGGACGGTCCCTACGAGCAGTACGTC. Protein sequence: CASTPSDGPYEQYV.

This clonotype was recorded a few times. The V and J genes are TRBV27 and TRBJ2-5; D call uncertain. The CDR3 runs 19 residues. Germline V lookup: CDR1 MNHEY, CDR2 SMNVEV (reference sequence). V was cut by 2 bases and J by 3 bases, with 25 bases left in between. The CDR3 protein is CASSLMPPEVAMHEETQYF. CDR3 in DNA: TGTGCCAGCAGTTTAATGCCCCCCGAGGTAGCCATGCACGAAGAGACCCAGTACTTC.

This clonotype was seen a handful of times. The V gene is TRBV7-9, the J gene TRBJ2-3; TRBD1 aligns across 10 bases. In germline, CDR1 is SEHNR, CDR2 FQNEAQ (reference sequence). V dropped 5 bases and J dropped 1; count of bases not matched to a gene: 6. The CDR3 is 16 residues long. The CDR3 DNA follows: TGTGCCAGCAGCCCAGAAGGGACAGGGGGCACAGATACGCAGTATTTT. Residues: CASSPEGTGGTDTQYF.